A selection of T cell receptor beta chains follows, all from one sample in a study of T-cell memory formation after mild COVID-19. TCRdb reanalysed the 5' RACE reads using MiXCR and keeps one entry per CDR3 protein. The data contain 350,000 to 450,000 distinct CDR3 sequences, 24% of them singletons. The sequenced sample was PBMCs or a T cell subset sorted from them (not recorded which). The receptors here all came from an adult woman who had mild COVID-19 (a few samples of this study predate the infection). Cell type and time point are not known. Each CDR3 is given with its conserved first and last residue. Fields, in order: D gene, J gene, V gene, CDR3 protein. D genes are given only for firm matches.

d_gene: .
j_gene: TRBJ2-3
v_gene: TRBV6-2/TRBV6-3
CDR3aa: CASSWSLESSTDTQYF

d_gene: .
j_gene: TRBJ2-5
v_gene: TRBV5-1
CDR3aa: CASSPGTVQETQYF

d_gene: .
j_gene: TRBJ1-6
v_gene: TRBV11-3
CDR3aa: CASSWEGNNSPLHF

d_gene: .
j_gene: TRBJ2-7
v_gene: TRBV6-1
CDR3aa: CASSELSISYEQYF

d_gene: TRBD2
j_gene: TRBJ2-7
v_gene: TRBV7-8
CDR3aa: CASSLGTSGASYEQYF

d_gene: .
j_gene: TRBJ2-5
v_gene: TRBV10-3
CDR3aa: CATQRPGQETQYF

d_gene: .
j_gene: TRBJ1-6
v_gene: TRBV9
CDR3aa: CASSPGSSYNSPLHF

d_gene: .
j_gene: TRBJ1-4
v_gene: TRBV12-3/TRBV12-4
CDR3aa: CASSAPGDRKEKLFF

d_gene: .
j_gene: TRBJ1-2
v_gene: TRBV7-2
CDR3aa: CASSFKGDPYYGYTF

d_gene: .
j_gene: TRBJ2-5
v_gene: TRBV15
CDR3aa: CATSAPPGLQETQYF

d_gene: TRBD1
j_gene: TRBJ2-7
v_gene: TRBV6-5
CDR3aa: CASRRDSAYEQYF

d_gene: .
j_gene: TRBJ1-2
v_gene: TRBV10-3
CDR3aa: CAISGYPDYGYTF

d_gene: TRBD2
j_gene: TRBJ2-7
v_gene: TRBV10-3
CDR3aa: CAISRGREGYEQYF

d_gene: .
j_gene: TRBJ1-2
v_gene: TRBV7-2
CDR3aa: CASSLAGFANYGYTF

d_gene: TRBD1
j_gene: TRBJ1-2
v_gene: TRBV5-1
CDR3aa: CASGQDRAIYGYTF

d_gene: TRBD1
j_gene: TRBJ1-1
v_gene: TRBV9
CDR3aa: CASSVDGQGFPEAFF

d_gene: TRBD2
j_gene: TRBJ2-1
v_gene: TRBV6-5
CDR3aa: CASRGGTSGAANEQFF

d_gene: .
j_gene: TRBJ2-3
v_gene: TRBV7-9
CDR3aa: CASSKDSTDTQYF

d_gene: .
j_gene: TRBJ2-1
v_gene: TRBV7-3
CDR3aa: CASRQGLTNEQFF

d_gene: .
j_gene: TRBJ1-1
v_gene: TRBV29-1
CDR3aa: CSVNRGDTEAFF

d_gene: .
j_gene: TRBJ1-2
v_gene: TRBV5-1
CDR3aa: CASSLSTVTWPGYTF

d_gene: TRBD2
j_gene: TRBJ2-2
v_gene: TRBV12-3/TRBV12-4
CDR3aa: CASSYLLSGRHTGELFF

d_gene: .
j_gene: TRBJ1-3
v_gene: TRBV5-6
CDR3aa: CASSFRVSSGNTIYF

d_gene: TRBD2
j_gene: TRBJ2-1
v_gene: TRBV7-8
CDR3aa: CASTGGLAGDNEQFF

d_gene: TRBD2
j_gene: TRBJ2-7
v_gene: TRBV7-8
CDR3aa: CASSASGLALHEQYF

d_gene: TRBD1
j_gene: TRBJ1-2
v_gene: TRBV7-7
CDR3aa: CASSLLWTGDNYGYTF

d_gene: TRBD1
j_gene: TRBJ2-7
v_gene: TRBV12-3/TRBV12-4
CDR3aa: CASSPRDRQDYEQYF

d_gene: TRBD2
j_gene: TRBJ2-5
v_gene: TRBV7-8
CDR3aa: CASSLERGRRKETQYF

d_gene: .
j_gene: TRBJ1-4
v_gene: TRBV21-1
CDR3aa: CASSKDGGFEKLFF

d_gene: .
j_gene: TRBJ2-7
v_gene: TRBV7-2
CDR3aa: CAILGGPYEQYF

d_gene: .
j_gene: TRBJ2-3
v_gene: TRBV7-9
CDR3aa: CASSLVAPRGDTQYF

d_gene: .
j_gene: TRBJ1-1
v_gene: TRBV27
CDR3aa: CASKTGQGKTEAFF

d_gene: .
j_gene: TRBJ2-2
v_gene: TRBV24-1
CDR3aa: CATSDLEDGSAGELFF

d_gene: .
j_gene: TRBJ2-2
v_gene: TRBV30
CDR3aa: CATSKGDRNTGELFF

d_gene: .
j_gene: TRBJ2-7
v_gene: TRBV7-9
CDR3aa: CASSSGGGSYEQYF

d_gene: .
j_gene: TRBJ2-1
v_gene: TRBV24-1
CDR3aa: CATSDPRGDFDSYNEQFF

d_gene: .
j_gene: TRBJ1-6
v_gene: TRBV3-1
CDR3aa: CASRPETHFTLHF